One and the same sample provided the 20 T cell receptor beta chains below, sequenced in a study of patients and donors after allogeneic stem cell transplantation. TCRdb analysed the RT-PCR reads with MiXCR anew, one entry per CDR3 protein. Among 190,000 or so distinct CDR3 sequences, around two fifths were seen once, and the ten largest hold 33%. Sequenced: blood, either unsorted or a sorted T cell fraction (not recorded which). The receptors come from a human donor who was either an allogeneic HSCT recipient or a stem cell or donor lymphocyte infusion donor (not recorded which). It is not recorded whose cells these are; they may come from a transplant donor.

There are a few counts of this clonotype. V usage is TRBV9 and J usage is TRBJ2-5, with 11 bases that match TRBD2. Germline trimming cut 3 bases from V and 4 bases from J; bases unmatched to any gene: 17. This CDR3 has 19 residues. Germline V gene lookup returns CDR1 SGDLS and CDR2 YYNGEE. CDR3 bases: TGTGCCAGCAGCGCCTCTGAGGGGACTAGCGGAGTTCCTCGAGAGACCCAGTACTTC. Translated, it gives CASSASEGTSGVPRETQYF. Together with reference TRBV9 and TRBJ2-5, the CDR3 gives the full variable domain: DSGVTQTPKHLITATGQRVTLRCSPRSGDLSVYWYQQSLDQGLQFLIQYYNGEERAKGNILERFSAQQFPDLHSELNLSSLELGDSALYFCASSASEGTSGVPRETQYFGPGTRLLVL.

The genes are TRBV4-3 and TRBJ1-1, with TRBD1 as a possible D gene (6 bases). This CDR3 has 15 residues. The V gene's germline CDR1 is LGHNA and CDR2 YSLEER. V gave up 0 bases and J gave up 1 base, with 9 bases separating them. The CDR3 is CASSQDFRGNTEAFF. The CDR3 DNA sequence: TGCGCCAGCAGCCAAGATTTCAGGGGGAACACTGAAGCTTTCTTT.

This sequence joins TRBV19 and TRBJ1-2; perhaps TRBD1 as D (5 bases). Trimming took 10 bases from V and 2 from J, leaving 11 bases between them. The CDR3 has 12 residues. The V gene's germline CDR1 is LNHDA and CDR2 SQIVND (reference sequence). The CDR3 DNA is TGTGCCACCCTGGGACCGAACTATGGCTACACCTTC. It specifies CATLGPNYGYTF.

This clonotype occurred a few times. This chain connects TRBV12-3 or TRBV12-4 to TRBJ1-1, with TRBD1 as a possible D gene (5 bases). The CDR3 is 10 residues long. V lost 8 bases, J lost 4 bases, and 5 bases lay in between. The DNA for the CDR3 is TGTGCCAGCGGGACCACTGAAGCTTTCTTT. Translation: CASGTTEAFF.

A few counts support this clonotype. The chain joins TRBV28 to TRBJ1-6; D is uncertain. Trimming took off 7 bases at V and 3 bases at J, with 13 bases between the two ends. The CDR3 contains 15 residues. The germline V gene encodes CDR1 MDHEN and CDR2 SYDVKM. The CDR3 loop is CASTLDLFYNSPLHF. CDR3 DNA sequence: TGTGCCAGCACCCTGGACCTTTTCTATAATTCACCCCTCCACTTT.

About this clonotype: Since no conserved phenylalanine or tryptophan closes the CDR3, a read error is the likely cause. This chain joins TRBV29-1 and TRBJ2-3; D is possibly TRBD2 (5 bases). V was pared by 8 bases and J by 3 bases, with 12 bases between. Per the germline V gene, CDR1 is SQVTM and CDR2 is ANQGSEA. CDR3 size: 12 residues. The CDR3 coding sequence is TGCAGCACCACCGGGGTTACAGATACGCAGTATTCT. This sequence encodes CSTTGVTDTQYS.

This clonotype was counted once. CDR3 amino acids: CASSLALAGGETQYF. CDR3 bases: TGTGCCAGCAGCTTAGCTCTAGCGGGAGGTGAGACCCAGTACTTC. The chain has TRBV7-6 and TRBJ2-5, with 11 positions matching TRBD2. From germline, CDR1 is SGHVS and CDR2 FNYEAQ. The length of the CDR3 is 15 residues. After removal of 0 bases from V and 5 bases from J, the junction contained 2 bases not matched to a gene.

The J gene is TRBJ1-1, the V gene TRBV5-6; D unresolved. The CDR3 sequence is 12 residues long. V was shortened by 2 bases and J by 10 bases, with 12 bases between the two germline ends. Germline V gene data show CDR1 as SGHDT and CDR2 as YYEEEE. CDR3 protein: CASSFGADPAFF. The CDR3 region has the DNA TGTGCCAGCAGCTTTGGAGCGGACCCAGCTTTCTTT.

The chain couples TRBV20-1 to TRBJ2-2, with 7 positions matching TRBD1. The germline gives CDR1 DFQATT, CDR2 SNEGSKA (reference sequence). There are 14 residues in the CDR3. V lost 5 bases, J lost 3 bases, and 6 bases stayed unmatched. CDR3 amino acids: CSAGPTGHTGELFF. CDR3 sequence (DNA): TGCAGTGCTGGCCCGACAGGGCACACCGGGGAGCTGTTTTTT.

The chain combines TRBV6-5 with TRBJ1-1; 9 bases line up with TRBD1. This CDR3 contains 15 residues. Germline V CDR1 and CDR2: MNHEY, SVGAGI. J gave up 7 bases and V 5 bases, and 11 bases lay outside the gene matches. CDR3 DNA: TGTGCCAGCAGTCCGGTACAGGGGGCGGGGAGTGAAGCTTTCTTT. Its translation: CASSPVQGAGSEAFF.

This clonotype was counted a few times. The chain uses TRBV27 and TRBJ1-2; unclear D gene. V lost 5 bases and J 2 bases, leaving 18 bases between the germline ends. The length of the CDR3 is 16 residues. Germline-derived CDR1 and CDR2 are MNHEY and SMNVEV (reference sequence). CDR3 in amino acids: CASSPGRNNLNYGYTF. CDR3 DNA sequence: TGTGCCAGCAGTCCTGGACGGAACAACCTAAACTATGGCTACACCTTC.

The V call is TRBV6-5, the J call TRBJ2-1, with D maybe TRBD1 (6 bases). This CDR3 comprises 17 residues. With 0 bases removed from V and 4 bases from J, the gap between germline ends came to 16 bases. Germline V lookup: CDR1 MNHEY, CDR2 SVGAGI. CDR3 nucleotides: TGTGCCAGCAGTTACTCGGAACCGGGACACCCTTACAATGAGCAGTTCTTC. Translating gives CASSYSEPGHPYNEQFF.

This rearrangement joins TRBV28 to TRBJ2-5; D not certain. CDR1 MDHEN and CDR2 SYDVKM come from the germline V gene. This CDR3 is built from 14 residues. The V end was cut by 5 bases, the J end by 2 bases, with 12 bases between. The CDR3 protein is CASSPLIRQETQYF. In DNA form, the CDR3 reads TGTGCCAGCAGTCCCTTAATACGACAAGAGACCCAGTACTTC.

The chain recombines TRBV6-1 with TRBJ1-1; no definite D call. Germline V CDR1 and CDR2: MNHNS, SASEGT. The CDR3 has 15 amino acids. V lost 5 bases to trimming and J lost 2 bases, with 15 bases between them. CDR3 in amino acids: CASSPNFMVNTEAFF. CDR3 in DNA: TGTGCCAGCAGTCCCAATTTTATGGTCAACACTGAAGCTTTCTTT.

In its sample, this clonotype was seen once. This sequence joins TRBV9 and TRBJ1-2; D is unresolved. The CDR3 extends over 14 amino acids. Germline CDR1 SGDLS, CDR2 YYNGEE. With 0 bases removed from V and 8 bases from J, the gap between germline ends came to 14 bases. The CDR3 region is CASSVVEELEGYTF. The CDR3 DNA sequence: TGTGCCAGCAGCGTAGTGGAGGAGTTGGAAGGCTACACCTTC. Variable domain in full (rest from reference TRBV9 and TRBJ1-2): DSGVTQTPKHLITATGQRVTLRCSPRSGDLSVYWYQQSLDQGLQFLIQYYNGEERAKGNILERFSAQQFPDLHSELNLSSLELGDSALYFCASSVVEELEGYTFGSGTRLTVV.

The chain employs TRBV7-9 and TRBJ2-2, with no clear D. The length of the CDR3 is 16 residues. Germline V gene data show CDR1 as SEHNR and CDR2 as FQNEAQ (reference sequence). V was shortened by 1 base and J by 3 bases, with 12 bases between the two germline ends. The CDR3 DNA reads TGTGCCAGCAGCTTAGGTCGCGGCCGCTACACCGGGGAGCTGTTTTTT. Protein product: CASSLGRGRYTGELFF.

The J gene is TRBJ1-1, the V gene TRBV28; 7 nucleotides agree with TRBD1. The germline V gene has CDR1 MDHEN and CDR2 SYDVKM. CDR3 length: 14 residues. After removal of 8 bases from V and 4 bases from J, the junction contained 10 bases not matched to a gene. CDR3 in amino acids: CASSRGGAGTEAFF. CDR3 DNA: TGTGCCAGCTCCAGGGGGGGCGCGGGCACTGAAGCTTTCTTT.

Here the CDR3 reads CASSSGTGRLIVPFF. The CDR3 DNA follows: TGTGCCAGCAGTTCCGGGACAGGGAGGTTAATCGTGCCTTTCTTT. The genes are TRBV12-3 or TRBV12-4 and TRBJ1-1; 9 bases line up with TRBD1. V lost 4 bases and J lost 12; bases outside the gene matches: 15. The CDR3 totals 15 residues.

This chain links TRBV29-1 with TRBJ2-1; TRBD2 agrees at 13 bases. In germline, CDR1 is SQVTM, CDR2 ANQGSEA. The CDR3 covers 15 residues. V lost 7 bases and J lost 8; bases outside the gene matches: 11. CDR3 protein: CSGRRGTSGADEQFF. The CDR3 coding sequence is TGCAGCGGTCGGCGTGGGACTAGCGGGGCCGATGAGCAGTTCTTC.

The chain has TRBV6-5 and TRBJ2-1, with D tentatively TRBD2 (7 bases). The germline V gene has CDR1 MNHEY and CDR2 SVGAGI. CDR3 size: 15 residues. V dropped 6 bases and J dropped 5 bases, with 17 bases sitting between them. For the CDR3, the DNA is TGTGCCAGCAGCCCCGGGGGGCGGAACCACAATGAGCAGTTCTTC. Translated, it gives CASSPGGRNHNEQFF.